This T cell receptor (beta chain) was recovered during a study of T cells in Graves' hyperthyroidism and ophthalmopathy. Source material for PBMCs was 10 ml fresh peripheral blood. TCR beta CDR3 regions were amplified from RNA. The HTBI primer set was used in a first-round RT-PCR of the TCR CDR3. TCRdb reprocessed the multiplex PCR reads via MiXCR and lists one record per CDR3 protein. The table shows 600,000 or so distinct CDR3 sequences, with 15% to 20% occurring only once. V was clipped by 5 bases and J by 8 bases, with 10 bases between them. Germline V gene lookup returns CDR1 SEHNR and CDR2 FQNEAQ (reference sequence). CDR3 length: 12 residues.

The clonotype comes from a woman aged 25-40 years with Graves' hyperthyroidism. The sequenced sample consisted of blood. The chain joins TRBV7-9 to TRBJ1-5; the D gene is possibly TRBD1 (5 bases). The CDR3 nucleotides read TGTGCCAGCAGCCGAGGGGAAGAGCCCCAGCATTTT. This codes for CASSRGEEPQHF.